The rows below give T cell receptor beta chains drawn from one sample of a study of T cell responses to AZD1222 COVID-19 vaccine. Sequenced by immunoSEQ multiplex PCR; TCRdb stores in-frame clones only, minus some. The sample has 250,000 to 300,000 clones, approximately 94% seen once; the top ten hold roughly 0.5%. The material was peripheral blood, obtained 28 days after the second AZD1222 dose. The receptors come from an adult who received the AZD1222 COVID-19 vaccine. Both conserved end residues are part of each CDR3. The D gene is left open where the match is weak. Clone size appears in some rows only: once, few, many, or a class for an expanded clone.

v_gene	len	d_gene	j_gene	abundance	CDR3nt	CDR3aa
TRBV18	15	TRBD1	TRBJ1-1	once	TGTGCCAGCTCACCTCGACAGGGGGTGAACACTGAAGCTTTCTTT	CASSPRQGVNTEAFF
TRBV6-1	14	-	TRBJ2-2	few	TGTGCCAGCAGTGAAGCGCGAGGTACCGGGGAGCTGTTTTTT	CASSEARGTGELFF
TRBV3-1/TRBV3-2	14	-	TRBJ1-1	-	TGTGCCAGCAGCCAGGGGACGGTGAACACTGAAGCTTTCTTT	CASSQGTVNTEAFF
TRBV19	11	-	TRBJ2-1	-	TGTGCCAGTAGTAACTACAATGAGCAGTTCTTC	CASSNYNEQFF
TRBV2	10	-	TRBJ2-5	-	TGTGCCAGCAGTGCCACCCTCCCGTACTTC	CASSATLPYF
TRBV7-9	15	-	TRBJ1-5	-	TGTGCCAGCAGCCTAGGGCAGGGATTGGGACAGCCCCAGCATTTT	CASSLGQGLGQPQHF
TRBV5-5	15	TRBD1	TRBJ2-1	-	TGTGCCAGCAGCTTTCTTCAGGGGGCAAGCAATGAGCAGTTCTTC	CASSFLQGASNEQFF
TRBV6-5	15	TRBD2	TRBJ2-2	-	TGTGCCAGCTCGGGGGGGGAGACGAACACCGGGGAGCTGTTTTTT	CASSGGETNTGELFF
TRBV7-6	15	TRBD1	TRBJ2-1	once	TGTGCCAGCAGCCCGGGACAGGGCTCCTACAATGAGCAGTTCTTC	CASSPGQGSYNEQFF
TRBV2	15	-	TRBJ2-7	-	TGTGCCAGCAGCCTGTCCCGGGACGGCGCTTACGAGCAGTACTTC	CASSLSRDGAYEQYF
TRBV6-2/TRBV6-3	15	-	TRBJ2-7	-	TGTGCCAGCAGCCTTTTTGCCGGGCCGACCTACGAGCAGTACTTC	CASSLFAGPTYEQYF
TRBV11-2	16	TRBD2	TRBJ2-1	-	TGTGCCAGCAGCCCCCCTAGCGGGAATGTTTACAATGAGCAGTTCTTC	CASSPPSGNVYNEQFF
TRBV2	12	-	TRBJ1-5	-	TGTGCCAGCTCTAAGGATTCACAGCCCCAGCATTTT	CASSKDSQPQHF
TRBV5-1	14	-	TRBJ2-7	-	TGCGCCAGCAGCTTGGATGCCGGCCCCTACGAGCAGTACTTC	CASSLDAGPYEQYF
TRBV4-1	15	-	TRBJ2-1	-	TGCGCCAGCAGCCAACTAACCCATCTAGACAATGAGCAGTTCTTC	CASSQLTHLDNEQFF
TRBV7-3	16	TRBD2	TRBJ2-1	-	TGTGCCAGCAGCCTGAGCGGGAGGGTTTCCTACAATGAGCAGTTCTTC	CASSLSGRVSYNEQFF
TRBV4-3	16	-	TRBJ2-2	-	TGCGCCAGCAGCCAAGATCGCCCAGGGAGGTCCGGGGAGCTGTTTTTT	CASSQDRPGRSGELFF
TRBV7-3	13	TRBD1	TRBJ1-1	-	TGTGCCAGCAGCCCAGGGGGGGGCACTGAAGCTTTCTTT	CASSPGGGTEAFF
TRBV14	17	-	TRBJ1-2	-	TGTGCCAGCAGCCCCAACCGGGGATTGGGAGTTCCTTATGGCTACACCTTC	CASSPNRGLGVPYGYTF
TRBV20-1	13	-	TRBJ2-1	-	TGCAGTGCTAGTGGGGGGGCTAACAATGAGCAGTTCTTC	CSASGGANNEQFF
TRBV27	13	TRBD1	TRBJ2-7	once	TGTGCCAGCAGTAACCGGGACAGCTACGAGCAGTACTTC	CASSNRDSYEQYF
TRBV27	15	-	TRBJ1-5	-	TGTGCCAGCAGTTTATCTAGGCAGGGGCCTCAGCCCCAGCATTTT	CASSLSRQGPQPQHF
TRBV19	17	-	TRBJ1-2	-	TGTGCCAGTAGTTTCCTGACCGGGACACTCACTAACTATGGCTACACCTTC	CASSFLTGTLTNYGYTF
TRBV21-1	12	-	TRBJ2-2	-	TGTGCCAGCACCGGGGAAGGCGGGGAGCTGTTTTTT	CASTGEGGELFF
TRBV6-5	14	-	TRBJ1-5	-	TGTGCCAGCGAGCATCTCTATAGCAATCAGCCCCAGCATTTT	CASEHLYSNQPQHF
TRBV19	16	-	TRBJ1-6	-	TGTGCCAGTAGCCTAGACAGGCTCCCCCATAATTCACCCCTCCACTTT	CASSLDRLPHNSPLHF
TRBV27	12	-	TRBJ1-4	-	TGTGCCATCGGGGCAACTAATGAAAAACTGTTTTTT	CAIGATNEKLFF
TRBV11-2	15	TRBD1	TRBJ1-2	-	TGTGCCAGCAGCCCGGCGGGGACAGGGTCCTATGGCTACACCTTC	CASSPAGTGSYGYTF
TRBV5-1	12	-	TRBJ2-2	once	TGCGCCAGCAGCTGGGGGGCCGGGGAGCTGTTTTTT	CASSWGAGELFF
TRBV29-1	14	TRBD1	TRBJ2-2	once	TGCAGCGTCTCCCAGGACAGGGCATCCGGGGAGCTGTTTTTT	CSVSQDRASGELFF
TRBV11-2	12	-	TRBJ2-1	-	TGTGCCAGCAGCCTCCAGTCCAATGAGCAGTTCTTC	CASSLQSNEQFF
TRBV19	14	TRBD2	TRBJ2-1	-	TGTGCCAGTAGTTCCAGCGGGAGAGGGAATGAGCAGTTCTTC	CASSSSGRGNEQFF